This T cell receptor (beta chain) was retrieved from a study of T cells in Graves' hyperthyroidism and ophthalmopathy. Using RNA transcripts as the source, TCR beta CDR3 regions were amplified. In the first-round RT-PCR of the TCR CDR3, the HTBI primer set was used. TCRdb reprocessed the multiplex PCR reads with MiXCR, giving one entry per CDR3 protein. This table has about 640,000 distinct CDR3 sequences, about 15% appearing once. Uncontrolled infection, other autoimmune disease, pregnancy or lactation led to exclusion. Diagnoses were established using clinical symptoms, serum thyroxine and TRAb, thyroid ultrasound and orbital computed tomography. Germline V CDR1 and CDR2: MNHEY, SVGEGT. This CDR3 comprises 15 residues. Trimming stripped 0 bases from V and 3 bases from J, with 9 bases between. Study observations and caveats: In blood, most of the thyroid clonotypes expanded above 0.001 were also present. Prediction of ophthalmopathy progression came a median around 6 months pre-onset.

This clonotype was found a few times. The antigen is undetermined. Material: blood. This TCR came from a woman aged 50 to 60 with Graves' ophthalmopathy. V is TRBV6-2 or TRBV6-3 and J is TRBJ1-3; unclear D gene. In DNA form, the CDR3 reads TGTGCCAGCAGTTACTCGACACCGCGTGGAAACACCATATATTTT. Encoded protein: CASSYSTPRGNTIYF.